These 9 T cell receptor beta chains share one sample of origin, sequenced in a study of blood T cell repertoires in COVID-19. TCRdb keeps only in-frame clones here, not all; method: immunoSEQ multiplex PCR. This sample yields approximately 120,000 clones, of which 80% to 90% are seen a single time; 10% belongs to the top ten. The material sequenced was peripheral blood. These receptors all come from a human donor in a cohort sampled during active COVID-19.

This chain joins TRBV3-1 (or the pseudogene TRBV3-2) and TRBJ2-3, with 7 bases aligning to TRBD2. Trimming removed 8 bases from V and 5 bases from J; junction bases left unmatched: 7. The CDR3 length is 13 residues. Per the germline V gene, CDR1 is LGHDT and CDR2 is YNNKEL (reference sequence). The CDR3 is CASRGVGLDTQYF. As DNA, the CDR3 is TGTGCCAGCCGGGGGGTGGGGCTAGATACGCAGTATTTT.

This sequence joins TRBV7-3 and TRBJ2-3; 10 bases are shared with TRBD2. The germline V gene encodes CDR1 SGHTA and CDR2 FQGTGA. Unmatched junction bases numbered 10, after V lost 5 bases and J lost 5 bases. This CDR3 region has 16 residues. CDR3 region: CASSAIEAGGQDTQYF. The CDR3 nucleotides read TGTGCCAGCAGCGCGATTGAAGCGGGGGGGCAAGATACGCAGTATTTT.

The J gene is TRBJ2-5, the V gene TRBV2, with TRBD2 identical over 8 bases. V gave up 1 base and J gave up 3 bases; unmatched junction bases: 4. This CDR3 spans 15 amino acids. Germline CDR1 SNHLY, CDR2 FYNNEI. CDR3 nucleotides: TGTGCCAGCAGTGAAGAGCGGGGGACCAAAGAGACCCAGTACTTC. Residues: CASSEERGTKETQYF.

CDR3 amino acids: CASSESARGYNGYTF. DNA for the CDR3: TGTGCCAGCAGTGAAAGCGCCAGGGGTTACAATGGCTACACCTTC. The chain employs TRBV2 and TRBJ1-2; D possibly corresponds to TRBD1 (6 bases). The CDR3 runs to 15 residues. V was pared by 2 bases and J by 6 bases, with 16 bases between. Germline CDR1 is SNHLY and CDR2 is FYNNEI.

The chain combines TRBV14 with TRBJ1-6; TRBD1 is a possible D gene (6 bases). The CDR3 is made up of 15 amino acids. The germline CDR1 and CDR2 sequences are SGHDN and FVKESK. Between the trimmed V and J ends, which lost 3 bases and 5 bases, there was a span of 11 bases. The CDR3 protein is CASSQGTHNNSPLHF. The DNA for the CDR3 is TGTGCCAGCAGCCAGGGGACACATAATAATTCACCCCTCCACTTT.

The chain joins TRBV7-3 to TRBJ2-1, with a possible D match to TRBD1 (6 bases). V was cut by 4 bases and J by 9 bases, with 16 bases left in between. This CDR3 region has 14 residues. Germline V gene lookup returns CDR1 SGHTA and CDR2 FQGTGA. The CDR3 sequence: CASSSSYRDGEQFF. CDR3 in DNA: TGTGCCAGCAGCTCGTCCTACAGGGATGGTGAGCAGTTCTTC.

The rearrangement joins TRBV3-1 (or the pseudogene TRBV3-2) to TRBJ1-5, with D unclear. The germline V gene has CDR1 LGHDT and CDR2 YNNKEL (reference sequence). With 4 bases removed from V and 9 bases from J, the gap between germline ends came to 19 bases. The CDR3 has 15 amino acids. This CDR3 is CASSPGGGSSWPQHF. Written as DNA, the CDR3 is TGTGCCAGCAGCCCCGGAGGCGGATCATCATGGCCCCAGCATTTT.

DNA for the CDR3: TGTGCCAGCACCCCGCAGGGGGGGAACACTGAAGCTTTCTTT. It yields the protein CASTPQGGNTEAFF. The chain links TRBV6-5 to TRBJ1-1, with 7 bases aligning to TRBD1. CDR1 is MNHEY and CDR2 is SVGAGI in the germline V gene. The CDR3 is 14 amino acids. V trimming: 7 bases; J trimming: 1 base; junction bases outside the gene matches: 6.

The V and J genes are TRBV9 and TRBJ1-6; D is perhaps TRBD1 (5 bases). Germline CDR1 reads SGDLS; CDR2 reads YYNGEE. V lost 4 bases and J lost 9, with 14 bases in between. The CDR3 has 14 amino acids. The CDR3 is CASSPEEGLSPLHF. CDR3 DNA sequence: TGTGCCAGCAGCCCAGAGGAGGGGCTTTCACCCCTCCACTTT.